These 2 T cell receptor beta chains were all obtained from the same sample, sequenced in a study of OX40 agonist ivuxolimab in advanced cancers. Sequencing was performed with immunoSEQ multiplex PCR; in TCRdb, only in-frame clones are kept and a portion is missing. The table records tens of thousands of clones, around nine tenths of them present only once. The starting material was CD4+ or CD8+ T cells sorted from blood, obtained in a trial of the OX40 agonist ivuxolimab. Receptor source: an adult with an advanced solid tumor such as melanoma, head and neck, liver or kidney cancer.

The V gene is TRBV6-1, the J gene TRBJ2-5; maybe TRBD2 (5 bases). Germline loops: CDR1 MNHNS, CDR2 SASEGT. This CDR3 region has 13 residues. The germline V and J ends were trimmed by 4 bases and 0 bases, with 6 bases remaining between them. CDR3 loop: CASSARDQETQYF. CDR3 in DNA: TGTGCCAGCAGTGCGAGGGACCAAGAGACCCAGTACTTC.

The chain links TRBV6-5 to TRBJ2-2; TRBD1 agrees at 9 bases. V lost 4 bases, J lost 4 bases, and 7 bases stayed unmatched. CDR3 length: 16 residues. In germline, CDR1 is MNHEY, CDR2 SVGAGI. CDR3 sequence: CASSFRTGESTGELFF. CDR3 DNA: TGTGCCAGCAGTTTCCGGACAGGGGAGAGCACCGGGGAGCTGTTTTTT.